This passage covers 27 T cell receptor beta chains from one sample sequenced in a study of CD4 T cells in relation to SARS-CoV-2 and coronaviruses. Which antigens these TCRs recognize remains unknown. The unexposed donors gave CD4+ T cells in about 2010-2018, prior to COVID-19. The cells were cultured for roughly 11 days before CD4+ T cells were isolated. Only in-frame clones appear in the TCRdb table, and some are missing; sequencing was by immunoSEQ multiplex PCR. The sample lists 9,500 to 15,000 clones, 70% to 85% occurring once. Sample: CD4+ T cells from PBMCs, cultured in vitro. The receptors originated from a human donor in good health.

The chain uses TRBV7-9 and TRBJ1-2; D call uncertain. V was trimmed by 7 bases and J by 6 bases, leaving 12 bases between them. The CDR3 loop spans 12 amino acids. CDR1 SEHNR and CDR2 FQNEAQ come from the germline V gene (reference sequence). The DNA for the CDR3 is TGTGCCAGCACCGGGGTCCCCCATGGCTACACCTTC. Protein product: CASTGVPHGYTF.

The rearrangement joins TRBV7-2 to TRBJ2-4; D is ambiguous. Germline-derived CDR1 and CDR2 are SGHTA and FQGNSA. CDR3 length: 13 amino acids. V lost 4 bases to trimming and J lost 0 bases, with 4 bases between them. The CDR3 protein is CASSSGAKNIQYF. CDR3 sequence (DNA): TGTGCCAGCAGCTCCGGAGCCAAAAACATTCAGTACTTC.

The V call is TRBV6-1, the J call TRBJ1-2; D may be TRBD1 (5 bases). Germline CDR1 MNHNS, CDR2 SASEGT. The CDR3 covers 15 residues. Trimming stripped 2 bases from V and 8 bases from J, with 18 bases between. CDR3 loop: CASSETMWGGLGYTF. CDR3 sequence (DNA): TGTGCCAGCAGTGAAACGATGTGGGGGGGATTGGGCTACACCTTC.

The DNA for the CDR3 is TGTGCCAGCAGCCAAGGATATCTTCGGGCCTCCTACGAGCAGTACTTC. Amino acid sequence: CASSQGYLRASYEQYF. The rearrangement uses TRBV3-1 (or the pseudogene TRBV3-2) and TRBJ2-7; the D is unclear. This CDR3 region has 16 residues. The V gene lost 1 base and the J gene lost 0 bases, with 13 bases spanning the gap. Germline-derived CDR1 and CDR2 are LGHDT and YNNKEL (reference sequence).

This sequence joins TRBV7-9 and TRBJ1-2; D remains unclear. This CDR3 is 14 amino acids long. The V gene's germline CDR1 is SEHNR and CDR2 FQNEAQ (reference sequence). Trimming stripped 1 base from V and 5 bases from J, with 11 bases between. The CDR3 DNA reads TGTGCCAGCAGCTTAGACGTGACCCCATATGGCTACACCTTC. Its translation: CASSLDVTPYGYTF. Full variable domain (remainder filled in from reference TRBV7-9 and TRBJ1-2): DTGVSQNPRHKITKRGQNVTFRCDPISEHNRLYWYRQTLGQGPEFLTYFQNEAQLEKSRLLSDRFSAERPKGSFSTLEIQRTEQGDSAMYLCASSLDVTPYGYTFGSGTRLTVV.

The chain is built from TRBV30 and TRBJ1-2, with TRBD1 as a possible D gene (5 bases). With 2 bases removed from V and 8 bases from J, the gap between germline ends came to 15 bases. Germline V lookup: CDR1 GTSNPN, CDR2 SVGIG (reference sequence). This CDR3 comprises 13 residues. The CDR3 here is CAWSIPPGPGYTF. The CDR3 DNA is TGTGCCTGGAGTATCCCTCCGGGACCGGGCTACACCTTC.

The chain combines TRBV6-5 with TRBJ2-5, with D possibly being TRBD2 (6 bases). V was trimmed by 2 bases and J by 1 base, leaving 11 bases between them. Germline CDR1 and CDR2: MNHEY and SVGAGI. This CDR3 has 15 amino acids. The CDR3 DNA sequence: TGTGCCAGCAGTTACGAAGGGACTTTCCAAGAGACCCAGTACTTC. Translation gives CASSYEGTFQETQYF.

The CDR3 loop is CASSLLATNTEAFF. The CDR3 DNA follows: TGCGCCAGCAGCTTGTTGGCAACGAACACTGAAGCTTTCTTT. The genes are TRBV5-1 and TRBJ1-1; D not certain. The CDR3 consists of 14 residues. Trimming cost V 1 base and J 1 base, with 8 bases left between them. CDR1 is SGHRS and CDR2 is YFSETQ in the germline V gene.

DNA of the CDR3: TGCAGCGTTGAAGATGGCCGGCGAACAAAAGGAAATCAGCCCCAGCATTTT. It translates to CSVEDGRRTKGNQPQHF. The genes are TRBV29-1 and TRBJ1-5; no definite D call. CDR1 is SQVTM, CDR2 ANQGSEA, per germline. The length of the CDR3 is 17 residues. V was shortened by 0 bases and J by 4 bases, with 19 bases between the two germline ends.

This sequence joins TRBV4-1 and TRBJ1-1; perhaps TRBD1 as D (6 bases). This CDR3 is 13 amino acids long. The germline V gene encodes CDR1 MGHRA and CDR2 YSYEKL. V lost 2 bases to trimming and J lost 11 bases, with 15 bases between them. The CDR3 loop reads CASSQPGRGGAFF. CDR3 DNA: TGCGCCAGCAGCCAACCGGGGCGAGGGGGGGCTTTCTTT.

This chain connects TRBV5-4 to TRBJ1-2; 7 positions agree with TRBD1. The CDR3 is made up of 13 amino acids. CDR1 and CDR2 (germline): SGHNT, YYREEE (reference sequence). V lost 2 bases to trimming and J lost 7 bases; unmatched junction nucleotides: 5. Here the CDR3 reads CASSLTGVSGYTF. In nucleotides, the CDR3 is TGTGCCAGCAGCTTAACAGGGGTCTCTGGCTACACCTTC.

V is TRBV9 and J is TRBJ2-5, with TRBD2 identical over 10 bases. V shed 4 bases and J 5 bases; nucleotides not matched to a gene: 8. This CDR3 has 15 residues. The germline gives CDR1 SGDLS, CDR2 YYNGEE. The CDR3: CASSTQAGGAETQYF. CDR3 in DNA: TGTGCCAGCAGCACCCAAGCGGGGGGGGCTGAGACCCAGTACTTC.

The rearrangement uses TRBV10-3 and TRBJ1-6; 8 nucleotides agree with TRBD1. The germline CDR1 and CDR2 sequences are ENHRY and SYGVKD. V lost 6 bases, J lost 6 bases, and 7 bases stayed unmatched. There are 15 residues in the CDR3. CDR3 DNA sequence: TGTGCCATCAGCCTCACAGGGGGGAGTAATTCACCCCTCCACTTT. Its translation is CAISLTGGSNSPLHF.

The chain carries TRBV2 and TRBJ2-2; D uncertain. V gave up 3 bases and J gave up 4 bases, with 6 bases separating them. Germline assignment: CDR1 SNHLY and CDR2 FYNNEI. This CDR3 contains 13 residues. The CDR3, as DNA: TGTGCCAGCAGTGAGGGTGTCACCGGGGAGCTGTTTTTT. Translated, it gives CASSEGVTGELFF. Supplemented by reference TRBV2 and TRBJ2-2, the full variable domain reads EPEVTQTPSHQVTQMGQEVILRCVPISNHLYFYWYRQILGQKVEFLVSFYNNEISEKSEIFDDQFSVERPDGSNFTLKIRSTKLEDSAMYFCASSEGVTGELFFGEGSRLTVL.

CDR3 sequence: CASSPGANYGYTF. As DNA, the CDR3 is TGTGCCAGCAGCCCGGGAGCTAACTATGGCTACACCTTC. The chain couples TRBV9 to TRBJ1-2; D uncertain. The germline V gene has CDR1 SGDLS and CDR2 YYNGEE. V was pared by 4 bases and J by 0 bases, with 7 bases between. CDR3 length: 13 amino acids.

J is TRBJ1-3 and V is TRBV10-3; D call uncertain. The CDR3 sequence is 15 residues long. The V gene's germline CDR1 is ENHRY and CDR2 SYGVKD. Trimming stripped 7 bases from V and 0 bases from J, with 13 bases between. CDR3 in DNA: TGTGCCATCACCTCGCTGGCGGACTCTGGAAACACCATATATTTT. As protein: CAITSLADSGNTIYF.

V gene TRBV2 combines with J gene TRBJ1-2, with TRBD1 matching over 8 bases. Germline trimming cut 4 bases from V and 8 bases from J; bases unmatched to any gene: 6. The germline gives CDR1 SNHLY, CDR2 FYNNEI. This CDR3 spans 13 amino acids. This chain's CDR3 is CASSAGQDGGYTF. The CDR3 nucleotides read TGTGCCAGCAGTGCGGGACAGGATGGAGGCTACACCTTC.

This clone was seen just once. This chain uses TRBV5-4 with TRBJ2-3; perhaps TRBD2 as D (6 bases). Germline V CDR1 and CDR2: SGHNT, YYREEE (reference sequence). Between the trimmed V and J ends, which lost 0 bases and 3 bases, there was a span of 14 bases. The CDR3 loop spans 16 amino acids. The CDR3 here is CASSLAGSGRTDTQYF. DNA of the CDR3: TGTGCCAGCAGCTTGGCCGGGTCCGGGAGAACAGATACGCAGTATTTT.

This clone was recorded once. Written as DNA, the CDR3 is TGTGCCTGGAGTAGAGACATACTTACTGGAAACACCATATATTTT. Protein: CAWSRDILTGNTIYF. The chain uses TRBV30 and TRBJ1-3; no clear D. In germline, CDR1 is GTSNPN, CDR2 SVGIG (reference sequence). This CDR3 has 15 residues. Trimming left V 2 bases short and J 2 bases short, with 13 bases between. Filled out from reference TRBV30 and TRBJ1-3, the complete variable domain reads SQTIHQWPATLVQPVGSPLSLECTVEGTSNPNLYWYRQAAGRGLQLLFYSVGIGQISSEVPQNLSASRPQDRQFILSSKKLLLSDSGFYLCAWSRDILTGNTIYFGEGSWLTVV.

The rearrangement joins TRBV19 to TRBJ2-7; D may be TRBD1 (6 bases). CDR3 size: 13 residues. Germline V CDR1 and CDR2: LNHDA, SQIVND (reference sequence). Trimming stripped 6 bases from V and 0 bases from J, with 9 bases between. The CDR3, as DNA: TGTGCCAGTAGAAACAGGGACTCCTACGAGCAGTACTTC. Amino acid sequence: CASRNRDSYEQYF. Full variable domain (outside the CDR3, taken from reference TRBV19 and TRBJ2-7): DGGITQSPKYLFRKEGQNVTLSCEQNLNHDAMYWYRQDPGQGLRLIYYSQIVNDFQKGDIAEGYSVSREKKESFPLTVTSAQKNPTAFYLCASRNRDSYEQYFGPGTRLTVT.

The rearrangement joins TRBV18 to TRBJ1-3; no clear D. The CDR3 sequence is 15 residues long. Germline V lookup: CDR1 KGHSH, CDR2 LQKENI. Trimming took 3 bases from V and 0 from J, leaving 9 bases between them. The CDR3 nucleotides are TGTGCCAGCTCACCGGCAAGGGACTCTGGAAACACCATATATTTT. Amino acid sequence: CASSPARDSGNTIYF. The entire variable domain, with the rest obtained from reference TRBV18 and TRBJ1-3, is as follows: NAGVMQNPRHLVRRRGQEARLRCSPMKGHSHVYWYRQLPEEGLKFMVYLQKENIIDESGMPKERFSAEFPKEGPSILRIQQVVRGDSAAYFCASSPARDSGNTIYFGEGSWLTVV.

The chain employs TRBV27 and TRBJ2-3; the D is unclear. CDR1 and CDR2 (germline): MNHEY, SMNVEV (reference sequence). Trimming left V 8 bases short and J 2 bases short, with 17 bases between. CDR3 length equals 15 residues. The CDR3 DNA reads as TGTGCCAGCCGGTCGACCTCAACCCTCACAGATACGCAGTATTTT. This translates into CASRSTSTLTDTQYF.

This clone was recorded a few times. J is TRBJ1-3 and V is TRBV6-5; tentative D call: TRBD1 (5 bases). Germline lookup yields CDR1 MNHEY and CDR2 SVGAGI. The CDR3 is 13 residues long. V lost 7 bases and J 4 bases, leaving 11 bases between the germline ends. In DNA, the CDR3 is TGTGCCAGCATGGGGGAATTGGGAAACACCATATATTTT. Its protein product is CASMGELGNTIYF.

The genes are TRBV4-3 and TRBJ2-1; no clear D gene. The V gene's germline CDR1 is LGHNA and CDR2 YSLEER. V gave up 0 bases and J gave up 2 bases, with 5 bases separating them. The CDR3 sequence is 14 residues long. CDR3 nucleotide sequence: TGCGCCAGCAGCCAAGAGTACACCTACAATGAGCAGTTCTTC. Amino acid sequence: CASSQEYTYNEQFF.

This clone was recorded a few times. This sequence joins TRBV7-2 and TRBJ1-6; D unclear. Germline values: CDR1 SGHTA, CDR2 FQGNSA. The CDR3 length is 14 residues. Trimming pared 5 bases from V and 14 bases from J, leaving 19 bases between. The CDR3, as DNA: TGTGCCAGCAGCGTGAACCTGGGCGATCTTACCCTCCACTTT. This gives the protein CASSVNLGDLTLHF. Supplemented by reference TRBV7-2 and TRBJ1-6, the full variable domain reads GAGVSQSPSNKVTEKGKDVELRCDPISGHTALYWYRQSLGQGLEFLIYFQGNSAPDKSGLPSDRFSAERTGGSVSTLTIQRTQQEDSAVYLCASSVNLGDLTLHFGNGTRLTVT.

The chain combines TRBV7-2 with TRBJ2-5; 13 bases match TRBD2. Germline-derived CDR1 and CDR2 are SGHTA and FQGNSA. The CDR3 length is 17 residues. Trimming took 6 bases from V and 1 from J; bases not matched to a gene: 8. The CDR3: CASRTGLAGRIQETQYF. CDR3 coding DNA: TGTGCCAGCAGGACGGGACTAGCGGGGCGTATCCAAGAGACCCAGTACTTC. Supplemented by reference TRBV7-2 and TRBJ2-5, the full variable domain reads GAGVSQSPSNKVTEKGKDVELRCDPISGHTALYWYRQSLGQGLEFLIYFQGNSAPDKSGLPSDRFSAERTGGSVSTLTIQRTQQEDSAVYLCASRTGLAGRIQETQYFGPGTRLLVL.

CDR3 protein: CASGLVLPGYPNYNEQFF. CDR3 coding DNA: TGTGCTAGTGGTTTGGTACTTCCGGGCTACCCCAACTACAATGAGCAGTTCTTC. V usage is TRBV12-5 and J usage is TRBJ2-1; D call uncertain. CDR1 is LGHNT and CDR2 is FRNRAP in the germline V gene. The CDR3 extends over 18 amino acids. The V gene lost 0 bases and the J gene lost 3 bases, with 18 bases spanning the gap.